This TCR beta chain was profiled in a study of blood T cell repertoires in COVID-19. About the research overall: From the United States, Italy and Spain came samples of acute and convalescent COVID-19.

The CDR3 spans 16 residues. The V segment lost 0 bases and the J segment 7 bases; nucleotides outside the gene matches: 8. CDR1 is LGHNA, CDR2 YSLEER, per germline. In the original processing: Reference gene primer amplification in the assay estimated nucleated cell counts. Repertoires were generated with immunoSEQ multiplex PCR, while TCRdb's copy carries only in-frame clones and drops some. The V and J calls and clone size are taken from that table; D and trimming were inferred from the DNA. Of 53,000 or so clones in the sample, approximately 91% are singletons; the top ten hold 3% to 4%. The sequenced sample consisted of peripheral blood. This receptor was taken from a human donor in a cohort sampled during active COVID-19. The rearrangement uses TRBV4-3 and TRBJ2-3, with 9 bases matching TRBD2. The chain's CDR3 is CASSQEGRGGWYTQYF. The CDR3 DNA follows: TGCGCCAGCAGCCAAGAAGGGCGGGGGGGCTGGTATACGCAGTATTTT.